The rows below give T cell receptor beta chains drawn from one sample of a study of post-analysis software for immune sequencing data. TCRdb re-derived calls from the PCR reads in MiXCR, one entry per CDR3 protein. The sample lists a few hundred thousand distinct CDR3 sequences, roughly 38% occurring once. Sequencing was performed on blood. These receptors all come from a girl under 18 with multiple sclerosis. Each CDR3 is given with its conserved first and last residue.

V: TRBV29-1; CDR3: CSVAGTYNEKLFF
V: TRBV7-3; CDR3: CASSSRTGRHYEQYF
V: TRBV5-1; CDR3: CASSSGTGTFEQFF
V: TRBV5-1; CDR3: CASSVLLQGEETQYF
V: TRBV6-1; CDR3: CASSEAVVGFREQYF
V: TRBV7-3; CDR3: CARSRDTYTGELFF
V: TRBV6-6; CDR3: CASRYFPTTNEQFF
V: TRBV20-1; CDR3: CSARDGQGNYGYTF
V: TRBV20-1; CDR3: CSATVRANEQFF
V: TRBV20-1; CDR3: CSADPISASNSPLHF
V: TRBV12-3/TRBV12-4; CDR3: CASSSSGLNEQYF
V: TRBV7-9; CDR3: CASSLGIGANVLTF
V: TRBV25-1; CDR3: CASSEYRGSGANVLTF
V: TRBV20-1; CDR3: CSARATRPSGGLTRSTDTQYF
V: TRBV7-8; CDR3: CASSLPLGRDRVGNEQFF
V: TRBV4-1; CDR3: CASSQDPGYGYGYTF
V: TRBV12-3/TRBV12-4; CDR3: CASTDGYESHTEAFF
V: TRBV7-3; CDR3: CASSPKLAIYNERFF
V: TRBV12-3/TRBV12-4; CDR3: CASDDSLRETQYF
V: TRBV6-5; CDR3: CASRSMTASYEQYF
V: TRBV11-1; CDR3: CASSLAHADTQYF
V: TRBV3-1; CDR3: CASSQGVRAEPATNEKLFF
V: TRBV5-1; CDR3: CASSSGQGITDTQYF
V: TRBV30; CDR3: CAWSGKPALYEQYF
V: TRBV7-9; CDR3: CASSSRAGAYGYTF
V: TRBV7-9; CDR3: CASSLGVGQNNQPQHF
V: TRBV5-1; CDR3: CASSLGQYTGELFF
V: TRBV4-2; CDR3: CASSQDEGTQYF
V: TRBV7-2; CDR3: CASSLGRLLAGEQETQYF
V: TRBV7-9; CDR3: CASSPYGSLGANVLTF
V: TRBV20-1; CDR3: CSARDWRGNTIYF
V: TRBV7-2; CDR3: CASRTPTGSSYNEQFF
V: TRBV7-2; CDR3: CASSLQAAQETQYF
V: TRBV7-2; CDR3: CASSVGPGGLRETQYF
V: TRBV5-5; CDR3: CASTDYRASTDTQYF
V: TRBV20-1; CDR3: CSANGLAGPSYEQYF
V: TRBV29-1; CDR3: CSAVQAGDSSETQYF
V: TRBV29-1; CDR3: CSVERWDLLGGYTF
V: TRBV20-1; CDR3: CSASGGGPNNEQFF
V: TRBV28; CDR3: CASSFATSGYNEQFF
V: TRBV7-9; CDR3: CASSSVATDGSYEQYF
V: TRBV5-1; CDR3: CASSPGEQDTQYF
V: TRBV5-1; CDR3: CASSLGQGSTNEKLFF